Detailed here is one TCR beta chain. The data stem from a study of T-cell memory formation after mild COVID-19. This CDR3 comprises 16 residues. Germline assignment: CDR1 SGHRS and CDR2 YFSETQ. V was pared by 4 bases and J by 4 bases, with 17 bases between. From the 5' RACE reads, TCRdb called clonotypes with MiXCR, one entry per CDR3 protein. Seen here are 200,000 to 250,000 distinct CDR3 sequences, over 15% observed once, and the top ten hold around 2.2%. This chain uses TRBV5-1 with TRBJ2-2, with D unclear. The clonotype originates from an adult woman who had mild COVID-19 (a few samples of this study predate the infection). Cell type and time point are not known. Sequences were obtained from PBMCs or a T cell subset sorted from them (not recorded which). In DNA, the CDR3 is TGCGCCAGCAGCCGAGGTTTGAGACCTTTCACCGGGGAGCTGTTTTTT. The encoded protein is CASSRGLRPFTGELFF.